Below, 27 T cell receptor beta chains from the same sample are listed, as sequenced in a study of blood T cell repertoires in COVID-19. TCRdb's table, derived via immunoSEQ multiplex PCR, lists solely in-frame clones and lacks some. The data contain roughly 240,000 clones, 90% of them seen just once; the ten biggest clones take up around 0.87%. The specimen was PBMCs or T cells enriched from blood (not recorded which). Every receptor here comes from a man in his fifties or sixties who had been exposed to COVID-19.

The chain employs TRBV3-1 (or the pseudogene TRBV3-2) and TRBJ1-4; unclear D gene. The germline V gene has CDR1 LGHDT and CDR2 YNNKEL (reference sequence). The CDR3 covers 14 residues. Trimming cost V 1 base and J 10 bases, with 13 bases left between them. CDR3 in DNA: TGTGCCAGCAGCCAAGGTACTCGCCCGGGAAAACTGTTTTTT. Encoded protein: CASSQGTRPGKLFF.

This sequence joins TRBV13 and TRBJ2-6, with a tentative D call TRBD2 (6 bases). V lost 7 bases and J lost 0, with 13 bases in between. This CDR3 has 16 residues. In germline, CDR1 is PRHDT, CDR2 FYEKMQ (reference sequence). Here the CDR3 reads CASTQGGTSGANVLTF. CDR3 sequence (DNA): TGTGCCAGCACCCAGGGCGGGACCTCTGGGGCCAACGTCCTGACTTTC.

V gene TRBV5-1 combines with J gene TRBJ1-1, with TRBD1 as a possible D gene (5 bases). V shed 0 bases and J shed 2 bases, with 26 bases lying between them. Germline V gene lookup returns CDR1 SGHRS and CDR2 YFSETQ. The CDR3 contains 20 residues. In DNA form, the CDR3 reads TGCGCCAGCAGCTTGGCCTCTGTAGGCCGGACAACCTTTGGAAACACTGAAGCTTTCTTT. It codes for CASSLASVGRTTFGNTEAFF.

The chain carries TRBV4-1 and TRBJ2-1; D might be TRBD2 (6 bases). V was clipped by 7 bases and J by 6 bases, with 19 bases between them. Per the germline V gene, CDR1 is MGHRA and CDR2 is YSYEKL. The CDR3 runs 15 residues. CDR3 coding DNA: TGCGCCAGCACCCCGATAGGACTACCCGGCAATGAGCAGTTCTTC. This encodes CASTPIGLPGNEQFF.

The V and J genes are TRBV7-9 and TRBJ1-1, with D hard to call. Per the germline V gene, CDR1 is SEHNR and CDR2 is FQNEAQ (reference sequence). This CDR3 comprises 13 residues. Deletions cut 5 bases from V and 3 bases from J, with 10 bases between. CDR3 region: CASSKTGDTEAFF. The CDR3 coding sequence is TGTGCCAGCAGCAAAACGGGAGACACTGAAGCTTTCTTT.

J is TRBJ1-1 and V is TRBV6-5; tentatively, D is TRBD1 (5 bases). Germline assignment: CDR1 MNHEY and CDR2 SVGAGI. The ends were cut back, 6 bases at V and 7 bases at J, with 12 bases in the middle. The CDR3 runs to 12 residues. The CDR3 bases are TGTGCCAGCAGGACAGACTCCTTTGAAGCTTTCTTT. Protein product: CASRTDSFEAFF.

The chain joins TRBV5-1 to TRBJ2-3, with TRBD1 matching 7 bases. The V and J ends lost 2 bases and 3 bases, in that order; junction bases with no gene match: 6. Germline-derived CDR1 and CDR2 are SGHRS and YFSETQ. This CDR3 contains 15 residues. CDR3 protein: CASSLRGLGTDTQYF. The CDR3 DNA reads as TGCGCCAGCAGCTTAAGGGGGCTAGGGACAGATACGCAGTATTTT. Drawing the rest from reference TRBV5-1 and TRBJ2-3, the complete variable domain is KAGVTQTPRYLIKTRGQQVTLSCSPISGHRSVSWYQQTPGQGLQFLFEYFSETQRNKGNFPGRFSGRQFSNSRSEMNVSTLELGDSALYLCASSLRGLGTDTQYFGPGTRLTVL.

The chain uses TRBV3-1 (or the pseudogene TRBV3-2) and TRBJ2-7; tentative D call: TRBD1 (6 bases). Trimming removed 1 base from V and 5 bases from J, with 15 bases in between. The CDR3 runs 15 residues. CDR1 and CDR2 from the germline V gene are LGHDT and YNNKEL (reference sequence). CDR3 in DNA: TGTGCCAGCAGCCAAGCCGAAACAGGGCCCCACGAGCAGTACGTC. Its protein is CASSQAETGPHEQYV.

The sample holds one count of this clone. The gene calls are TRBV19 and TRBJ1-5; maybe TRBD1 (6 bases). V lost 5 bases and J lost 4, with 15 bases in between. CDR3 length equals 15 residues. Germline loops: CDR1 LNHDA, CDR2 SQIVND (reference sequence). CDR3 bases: TGTGCCAGTAGTTGGGCGGGGAGGGGGAATCAGCCCCAGCATTTT. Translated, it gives CASSWAGRGNQPQHF.

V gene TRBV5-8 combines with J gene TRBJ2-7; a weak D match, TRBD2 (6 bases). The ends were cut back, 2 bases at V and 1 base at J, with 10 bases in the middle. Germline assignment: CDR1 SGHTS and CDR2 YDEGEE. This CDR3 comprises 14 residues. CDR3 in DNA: TGTGCCAGCAGCTTATGGGGGGAATCCTACGAGCAGTACGTC. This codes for CASSLWGESYEQYV.

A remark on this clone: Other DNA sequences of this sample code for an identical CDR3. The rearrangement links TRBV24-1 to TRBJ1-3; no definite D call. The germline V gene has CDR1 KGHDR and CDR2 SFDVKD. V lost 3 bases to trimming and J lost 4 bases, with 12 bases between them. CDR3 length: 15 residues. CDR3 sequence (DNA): TGTGCCACCAGTGATCCGAGAGGGTCAGGAAACACCATATATTTT. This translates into CATSDPRGSGNTIYF.

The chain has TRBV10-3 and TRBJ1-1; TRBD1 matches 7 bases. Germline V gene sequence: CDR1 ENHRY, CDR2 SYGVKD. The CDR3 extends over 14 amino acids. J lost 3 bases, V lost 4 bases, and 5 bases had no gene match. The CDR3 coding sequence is TGTGCCATCAGTGGGCGGACAGGAGACACTGAAGCTTTCTTT. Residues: CAISGRTGDTEAFF.

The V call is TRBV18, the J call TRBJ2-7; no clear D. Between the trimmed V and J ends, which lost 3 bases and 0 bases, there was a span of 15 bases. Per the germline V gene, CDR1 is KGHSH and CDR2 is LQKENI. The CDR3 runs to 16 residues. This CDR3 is CASSPAGIRSSYEQYF. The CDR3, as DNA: TGTGCCAGCTCACCGGCTGGCATACGGAGCTCCTACGAGCAGTACTTC.

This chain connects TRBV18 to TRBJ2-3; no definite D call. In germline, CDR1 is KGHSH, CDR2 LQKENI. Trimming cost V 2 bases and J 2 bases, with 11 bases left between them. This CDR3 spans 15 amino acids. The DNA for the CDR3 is TGTGCCAGCTCACCAATAGCCGGTTACACAGATACGCAGTATTTT. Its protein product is CASSPIAGYTDTQYF.

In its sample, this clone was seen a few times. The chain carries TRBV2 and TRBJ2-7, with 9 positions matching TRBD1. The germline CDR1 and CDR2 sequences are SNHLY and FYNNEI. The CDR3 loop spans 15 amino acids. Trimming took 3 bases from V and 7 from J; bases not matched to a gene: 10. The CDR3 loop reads CASSEGAGTGIEQYV. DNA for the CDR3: TGTGCCAGCAGTGAGGGGGCCGGGACAGGGATAGAGCAGTACGTC.

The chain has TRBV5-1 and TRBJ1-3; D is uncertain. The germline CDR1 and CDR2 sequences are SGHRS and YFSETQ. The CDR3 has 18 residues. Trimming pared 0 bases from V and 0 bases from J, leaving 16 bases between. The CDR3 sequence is CASSLGGIPISSGNTIYF. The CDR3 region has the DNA TGCGCCAGCAGCTTGGGAGGGATCCCTATTAGCTCTGGAAACACCATATATTTT.

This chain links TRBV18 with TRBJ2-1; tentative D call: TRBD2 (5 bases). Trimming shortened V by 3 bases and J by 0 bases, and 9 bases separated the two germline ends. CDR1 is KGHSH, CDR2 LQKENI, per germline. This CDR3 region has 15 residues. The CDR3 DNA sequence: TGTGCCAGCTCACCTAGCGAAAGCTCCTACAATGAGCAGTTCTTC. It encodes CASSPSESSYNEQFF.

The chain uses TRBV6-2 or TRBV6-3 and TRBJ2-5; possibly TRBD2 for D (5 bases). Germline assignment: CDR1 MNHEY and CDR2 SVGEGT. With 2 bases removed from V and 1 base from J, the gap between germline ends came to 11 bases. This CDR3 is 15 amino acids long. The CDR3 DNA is TGTGCCAGCAGTTACGTCCGGGAACGCCAAGAGACCCAGTACTTC. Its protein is CASSYVRERQETQYF.

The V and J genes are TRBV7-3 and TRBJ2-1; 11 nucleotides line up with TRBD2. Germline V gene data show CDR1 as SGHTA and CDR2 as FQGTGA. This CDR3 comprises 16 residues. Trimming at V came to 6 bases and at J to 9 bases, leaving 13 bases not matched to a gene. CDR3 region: CASSPRAGGTSGEQFF. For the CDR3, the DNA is TGTGCCAGCAGTCCCCGGGCGGGTGGGACTAGCGGTGAGCAGTTCTTC.

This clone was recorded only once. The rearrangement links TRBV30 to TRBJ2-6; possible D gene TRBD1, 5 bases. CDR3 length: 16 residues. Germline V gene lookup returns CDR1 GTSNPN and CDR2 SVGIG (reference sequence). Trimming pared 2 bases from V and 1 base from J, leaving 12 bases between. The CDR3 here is CAWSLLGESGANVLTF. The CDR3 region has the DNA TGTGCCTGGAGTCTCCTAGGGGAATCTGGGGCCAACGTCCTGACTTTC.

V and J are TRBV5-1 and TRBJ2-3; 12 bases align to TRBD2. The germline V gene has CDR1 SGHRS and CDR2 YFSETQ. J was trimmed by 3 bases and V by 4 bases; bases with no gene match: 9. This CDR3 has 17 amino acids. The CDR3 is CASSTRPGTSGTDTQYF. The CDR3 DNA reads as TGCGCCAGCAGCACGCGCCCCGGGACTAGCGGGACAGATACGCAGTATTTT.

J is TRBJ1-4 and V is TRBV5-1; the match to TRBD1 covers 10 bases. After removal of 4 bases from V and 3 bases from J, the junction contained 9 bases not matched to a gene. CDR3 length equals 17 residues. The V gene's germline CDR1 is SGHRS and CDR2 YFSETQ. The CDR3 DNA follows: TGCGCCAGCAGCCCCAGACAGGGGGCGCAATCTAATGAAAAACTGTTTTTT. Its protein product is CASSPRQGAQSNEKLFF. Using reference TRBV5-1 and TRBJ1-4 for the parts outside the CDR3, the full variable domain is KAGVTQTPRYLIKTRGQQVTLSCSPISGHRSVSWYQQTPGQGLQFLFEYFSETQRNKGNFPGRFSGRQFSNSRSEMNVSTLELGDSALYLCASSPRQGAQSNEKLFFGSGTQLSVL.

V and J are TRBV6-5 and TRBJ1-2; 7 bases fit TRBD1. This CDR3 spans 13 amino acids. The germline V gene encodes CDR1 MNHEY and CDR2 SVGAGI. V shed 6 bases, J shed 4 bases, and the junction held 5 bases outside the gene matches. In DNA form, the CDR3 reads TGTGCCAGCAGCTCTGACAGGGCCTATGGCTACACCTTC. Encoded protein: CASSSDRAYGYTF.

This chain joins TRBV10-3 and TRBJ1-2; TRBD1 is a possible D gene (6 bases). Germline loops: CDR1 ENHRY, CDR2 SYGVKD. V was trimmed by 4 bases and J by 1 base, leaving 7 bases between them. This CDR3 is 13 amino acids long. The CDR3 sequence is CAISGQVNYGYTF. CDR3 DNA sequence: TGTGCCATCAGTGGACAGGTTAACTATGGCTACACCTTC.

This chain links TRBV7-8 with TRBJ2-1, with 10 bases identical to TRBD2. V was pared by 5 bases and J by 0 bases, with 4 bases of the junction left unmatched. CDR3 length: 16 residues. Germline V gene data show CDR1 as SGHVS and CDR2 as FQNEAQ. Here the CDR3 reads CASSLSGGSSYNEQFF. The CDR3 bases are TGTGCCAGCAGCCTTAGCGGGGGGAGCTCCTACAATGAGCAGTTCTTC. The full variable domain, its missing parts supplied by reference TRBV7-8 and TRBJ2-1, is GAGVSQSPRYKVAKRGQDVALRCDPISGHVSLFWYQQALGQGPEFLTYFQNEAQLDKSGLPSDRFFAERPEGSVSTLKIQRTQQEDSAVYLCASSLSGGSSYNEQFFGPGTRLTVL.

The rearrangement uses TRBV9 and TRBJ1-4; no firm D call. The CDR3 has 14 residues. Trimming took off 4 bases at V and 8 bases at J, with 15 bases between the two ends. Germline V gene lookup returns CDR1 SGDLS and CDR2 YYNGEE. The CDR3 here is CASSTEIAGEKLFF. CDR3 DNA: TGTGCCAGCAGCACCGAGATCGCGGGAGAAAAACTGTTTTTT.

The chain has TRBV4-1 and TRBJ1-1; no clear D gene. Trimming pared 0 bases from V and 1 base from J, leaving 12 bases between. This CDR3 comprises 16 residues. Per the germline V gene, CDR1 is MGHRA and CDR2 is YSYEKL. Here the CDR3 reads CASSQDPVRGNTEAFF. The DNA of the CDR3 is TGCGCCAGCAGCCAAGACCCGGTGCGAGGGAACACTGAAGCTTTCTTT.